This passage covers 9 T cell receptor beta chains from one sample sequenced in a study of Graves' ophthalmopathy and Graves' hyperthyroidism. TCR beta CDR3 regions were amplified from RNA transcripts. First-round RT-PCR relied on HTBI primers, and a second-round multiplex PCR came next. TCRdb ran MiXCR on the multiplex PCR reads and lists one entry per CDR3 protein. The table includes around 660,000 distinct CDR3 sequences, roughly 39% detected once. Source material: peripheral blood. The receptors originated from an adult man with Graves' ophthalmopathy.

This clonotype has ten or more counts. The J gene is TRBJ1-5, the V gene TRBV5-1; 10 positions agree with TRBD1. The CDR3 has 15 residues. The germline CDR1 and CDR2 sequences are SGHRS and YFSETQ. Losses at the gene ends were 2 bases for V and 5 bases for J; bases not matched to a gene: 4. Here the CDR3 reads CASSLSGTGDQPQHF. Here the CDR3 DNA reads TGCGCCAGCAGCTTATCCGGGACAGGGGATCAGCCCCAGCATTTT.

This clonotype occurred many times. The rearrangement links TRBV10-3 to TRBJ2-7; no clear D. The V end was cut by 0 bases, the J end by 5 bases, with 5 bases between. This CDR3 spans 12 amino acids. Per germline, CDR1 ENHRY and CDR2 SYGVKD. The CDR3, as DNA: TGTGCCATCAGTGAGTCCAGTCACGAGCAGTACTTC. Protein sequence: CAISESSHEQYF.

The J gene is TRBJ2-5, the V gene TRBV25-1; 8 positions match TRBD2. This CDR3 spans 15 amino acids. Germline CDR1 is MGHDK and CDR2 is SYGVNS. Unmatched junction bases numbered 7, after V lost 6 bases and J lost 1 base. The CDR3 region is CASSLAGRIQETQYF. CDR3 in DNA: TGTGCCAGCAGCTTAGCGGGACGGATCCAAGAGACCCAGTACTTC.

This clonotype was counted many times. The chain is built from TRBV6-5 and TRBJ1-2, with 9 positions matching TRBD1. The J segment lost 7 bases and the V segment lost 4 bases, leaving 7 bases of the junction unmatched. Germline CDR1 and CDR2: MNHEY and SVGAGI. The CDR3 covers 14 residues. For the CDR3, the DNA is TGTGCCAGCAGTTGGGGACAGGGAGGTTTTGGCTACACCTTC. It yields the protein CASSWGQGGFGYTF.

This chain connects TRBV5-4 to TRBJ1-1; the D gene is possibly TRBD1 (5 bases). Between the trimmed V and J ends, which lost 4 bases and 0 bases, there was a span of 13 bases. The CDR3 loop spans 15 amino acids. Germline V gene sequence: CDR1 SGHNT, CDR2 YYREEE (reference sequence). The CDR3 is CASSPATDMNTEAFF. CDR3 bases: TGTGCCAGCAGCCCCGCGACAGACATGAACACTGAAGCTTTCTTT.

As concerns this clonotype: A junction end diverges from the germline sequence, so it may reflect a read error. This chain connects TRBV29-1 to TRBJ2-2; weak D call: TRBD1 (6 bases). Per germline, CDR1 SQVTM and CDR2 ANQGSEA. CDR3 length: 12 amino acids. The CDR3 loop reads CSVPTGTGDLFF. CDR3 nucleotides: TGCAGCGTTCCAACAGGGACCGGGGATCTGTTTTTT.

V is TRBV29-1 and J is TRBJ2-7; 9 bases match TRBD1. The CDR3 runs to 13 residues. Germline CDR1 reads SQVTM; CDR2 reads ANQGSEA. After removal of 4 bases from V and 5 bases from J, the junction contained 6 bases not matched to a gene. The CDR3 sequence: CSVAGQGLDEQYF. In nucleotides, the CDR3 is TGCAGCGTTGCGGGACAGGGCCTAGACGAGCAGTACTTC.

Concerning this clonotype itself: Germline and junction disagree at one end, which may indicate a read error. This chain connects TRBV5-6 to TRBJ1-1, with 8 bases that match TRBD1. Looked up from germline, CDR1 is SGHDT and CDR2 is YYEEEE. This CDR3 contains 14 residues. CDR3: CAGSLGTGNTEAFF. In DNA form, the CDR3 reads TGTGCCGGCAGCTTGGGGACAGGAAACACTGAAGCTTTCTTT.

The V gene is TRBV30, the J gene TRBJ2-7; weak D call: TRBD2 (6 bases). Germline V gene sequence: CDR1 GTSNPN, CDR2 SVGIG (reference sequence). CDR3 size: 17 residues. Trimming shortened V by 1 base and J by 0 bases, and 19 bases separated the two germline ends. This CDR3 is CAWSAPGGGRFSYEQYF. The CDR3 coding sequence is TGTGCCTGGAGTGCCCCCGGGGGAGGAAGGTTCTCCTACGAGCAGTACTTC. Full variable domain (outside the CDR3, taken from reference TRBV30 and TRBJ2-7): SQTIHQWPATLVQPVGSPLSLECTVEGTSNPNLYWYRQAAGRGLQLLFYSVGIGQISSEVPQNLSASRPQDRQFILSSKKLLLSDSGFYLCAWSAPGGGRFSYEQYFGPGTRLTVT.